In this sample, the clone carrying this TCR beta chain turned up a few times. Antigen specificity is unknown. The record originates from a study of T-cell reconstitution after alpha-beta-depleted transplantation in children. CDR3 length equals 15 residues. Germline CDR1 MNHEY, CDR2 SMNVEV (reference sequence). The J segment lost 6 bases and the V segment lost 5 bases, leaving 8 bases of the junction unmatched. Unique molecular identifiers tagged the TCRbeta library. MiXCR, applied by TCRdb to the PCR reads, yields one record per CDR3 protein. Found here are about 980,000 distinct CDR3 sequences, roughly 31% of them singletons; the top ten hold roughly 27%. General study findings and limits: Expanded graft clones, several hundred of them, were reportedly the source of alpha-beta T cells about two months after transplant. Recipient T cells and thymic progenitors that survived were the source of the high TCRbeta diversity seen at day 60 in some patients. One year after transplant, T-cell counts and diversity came mostly from newly produced T cells.

V gene TRBV27 combines with J gene TRBJ2-2; 8 nucleotides line up with TRBD1. Here the sequenced sample was PBMCs, mostly from graft donor cells, taken 360 days after TCRalphabeta/CD19-depleted stem cell transplant. The TCR sequence derives from a boy under three years old who had a stem cell transplant for SCID, so the T cells may come from the graft donor. The CDR3 DNA sequence: TGTGCCAGCAGTAGACTCCAGGGGGCATCCGGGGAGCTGTTTTTT. This encodes CASSRLQGASGELFF.